What follows is one TCR beta chain and its context. Its cognate antigen has yet to be identified. Per-base qualities were not stored, and no clone one base away is much larger. The junction shows trimming of 5 bases on V and 4 bases on J, and the gene matches do not reach 16 bases of it. CDR1 SGHVS and CDR2 FQNEAQ were looked up in the germline V gene. From cysteine to phenylalanine, the CDR3 is 18 amino acids long. The read is trimmed to its CDR3 DNA, 54 bases read in frame from base 1. This sample is drawn from a study of T cell responses to AZD1222 COVID-19 vaccine listed by TCRdb under 2021. Describing the broader study: A total of 233 trial participants underwent TCR sequencing, of whom 207 received two doses of AZD1222 and approximately 25 received two doses of the MenACWY control vaccine. Trial participants were enrolled into age subgroups of 18-55, 56-69 and 70-plus years, which contained roughly 140, 27 and 60 TCR-sequenced participants, respectively. General findings and caveats noted by the study authors: Because no day 14 peak-response samples were available, repertoires were characterized only after the peak T cell response. After two AZD1222 doses, spike-specific TCR breadth and depth were significantly higher than at day 0 and than in MenACWY recipients. Conclusions about previously exposed vaccinees are limited, since just 5 or 6 AZD1222 recipients were seropositive for SARS-CoV-2 at baseline. The 56-69-year group was small, and its depth increase did not reach significance, likely because of low power. CD4 TCRs associated with the vaccine covered the entire spike protein, and the dominant responses were in regions 160-218 and 743-854. Reportedly, almost half of the unique spike-specific TCRs recognized epitopes lying outside the regions that are mutated in the B.1.351 and B.1.1.7 variants. Participants were mostly white British, with more females than males. The authors suggested clonal diversity may have been underestimated.

Per the publication, the time point label means: about 28 days (+/-7) after the second vaccine dose. Because spike-specific TCR depth and breadth did not differ between the two schedules, AZD1222 recipients who got a second dose at roughly 4 weeks were pooled with those who got a second dose at roughly 12 weeks. The vaccinee samples were drawn from two UK trials, COV001 and COV002, one of which was a single-blind randomized controlled phase 2/3 trial testing AZD1222 (ChAdOx1 nCoV-19) in healthy adults. For TCRbeta chain sequencing, PBMC samples were collected from trial participants at day 0 and at day 28 after the second dose. The CDR3 regions of human TCRbeta chains were analyzed by immunosequencing. Processing in the source paper ran as follows. Repertoire TCRs were matched against a reference library of SARS-CoV-2-specific TCRs generated with the MIRA antigen-specificity platform. Breadth meant the fraction of unique TCRs that were SARS-CoV-2-associated, whereas depth meant the fraction of total T cells that were SARS-CoV-2-associated. Using the MIRA data, every spike-specific TCR was mapped to the spike region that the TCR reacted to and assigned to either a CD4 or a CD8 class. Log10-transformed breadth and depth values were compared by one-way ANOVA with Sidak's multiple comparisons tests. Imported from immuneACCESS, the table was reduced by TCRdb to in-frame sequences with V and J called. These copies leave out some clones; in studies compared against another copy, an unresolved V gene accounts for under half, and the cause of the remainder is not known. D and trimming were read from the DNA, whereas the V and J calls and clone size are those reported in that table. Present in this sample are some 200,000 clones, roughly nine tenths of which were seen just once. The ten largest clonotypes hold about 3.5% of the sample.

Sequencing used peripheral blood, obtained 28 days after the second AZD1222 dose. Here the chain combines TRBV7-8 and TRBJ1-2, and 10 junction bases match TRBD1. This TCR came from an adult who received the AZD1222 COVID-19 vaccine. This receptor carries the CDR3 CASSPAGTGAARGYGYTF. The DNA reads TGTGCCAGCAGCCCCGCTGGGACAGGGGCCGCCCGGGGCTATGGCTACACCTTC.